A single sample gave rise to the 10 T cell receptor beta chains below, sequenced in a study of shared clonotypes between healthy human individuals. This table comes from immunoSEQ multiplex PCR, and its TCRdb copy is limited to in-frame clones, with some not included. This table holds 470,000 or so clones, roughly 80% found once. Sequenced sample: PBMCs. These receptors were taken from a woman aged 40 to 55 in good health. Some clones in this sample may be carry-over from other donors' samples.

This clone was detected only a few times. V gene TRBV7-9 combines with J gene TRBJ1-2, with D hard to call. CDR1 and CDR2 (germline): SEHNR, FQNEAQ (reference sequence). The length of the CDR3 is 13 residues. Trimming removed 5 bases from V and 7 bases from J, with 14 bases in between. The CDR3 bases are TGTGCCAGCAGCCGAGGAGACGTCTCTGGCTACACCTTC. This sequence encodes CASSRGDVSGYTF. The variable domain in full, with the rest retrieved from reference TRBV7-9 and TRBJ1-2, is DTGVSQNPRHKITKRGQNVTFRCDPISEHNRLYWYRQTLGQGPEFLTYFQNEAQLEKSRLLSDRFSAERPKGSFSTLEIQRTEQGDSAMYLCASSRGDVSGYTFGSGTRLTVV.

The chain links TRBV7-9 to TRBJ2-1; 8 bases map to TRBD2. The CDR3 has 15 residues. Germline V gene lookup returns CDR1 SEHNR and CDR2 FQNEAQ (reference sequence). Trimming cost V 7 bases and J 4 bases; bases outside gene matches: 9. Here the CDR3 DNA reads TGTGCCAGCATACCTCAAGCGGGAGCTTACAATGAGCAGTTCTTC. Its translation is CASIPQAGAYNEQFF.

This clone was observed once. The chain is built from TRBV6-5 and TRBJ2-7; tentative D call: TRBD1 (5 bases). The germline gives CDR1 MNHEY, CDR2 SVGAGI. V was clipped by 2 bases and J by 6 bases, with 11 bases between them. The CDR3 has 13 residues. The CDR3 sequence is CASSYLTDSEQYF. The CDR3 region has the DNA TGTGCCAGCAGTTACCTGACTGACAGCGAGCAGTACTTC.

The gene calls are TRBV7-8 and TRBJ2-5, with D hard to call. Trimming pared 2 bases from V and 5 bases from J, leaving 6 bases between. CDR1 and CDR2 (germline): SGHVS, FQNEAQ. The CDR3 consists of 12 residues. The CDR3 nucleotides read TGTGCCAGCAGCTTAAGGCCGGAGACCCAGTACTTC. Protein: CASSLRPETQYF.

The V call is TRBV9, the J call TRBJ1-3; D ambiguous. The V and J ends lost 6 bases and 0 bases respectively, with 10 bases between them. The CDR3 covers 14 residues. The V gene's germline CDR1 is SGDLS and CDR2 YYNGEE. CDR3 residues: CASNQGNSGNTIYF. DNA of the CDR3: TGTGCCAGCAACCAAGGGAACTCTGGAAACACCATATATTTT.

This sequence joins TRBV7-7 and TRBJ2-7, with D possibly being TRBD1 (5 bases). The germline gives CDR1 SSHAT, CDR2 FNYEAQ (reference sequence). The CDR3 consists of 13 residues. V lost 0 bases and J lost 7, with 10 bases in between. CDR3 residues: CASSLAQGTEQYF. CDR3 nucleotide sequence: TGTGCCAGCAGCTTAGCGCAGGGAACGGAGCAGTACTTC.

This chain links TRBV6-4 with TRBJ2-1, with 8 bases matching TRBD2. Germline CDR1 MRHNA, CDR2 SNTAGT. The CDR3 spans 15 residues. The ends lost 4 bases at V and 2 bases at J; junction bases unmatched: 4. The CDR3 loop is CASSGEAGAYNEQFF. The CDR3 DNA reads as TGTGCCAGCAGTGGGGAAGCGGGAGCCTACAATGAGCAGTTCTTC.

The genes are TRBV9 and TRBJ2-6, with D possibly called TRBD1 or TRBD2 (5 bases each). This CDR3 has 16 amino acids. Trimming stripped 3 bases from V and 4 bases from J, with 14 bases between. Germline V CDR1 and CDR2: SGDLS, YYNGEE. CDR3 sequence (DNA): TGTGCCAGCAGCGACCGAGGGGTGAGAGGGGCCAACGTCCTGACTTTC. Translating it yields CASSDRGVRGANVLTF.

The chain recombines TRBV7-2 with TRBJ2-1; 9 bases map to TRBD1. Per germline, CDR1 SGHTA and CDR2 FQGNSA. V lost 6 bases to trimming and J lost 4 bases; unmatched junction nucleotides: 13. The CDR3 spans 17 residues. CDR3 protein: CASSPRPPGQGYNEQFF. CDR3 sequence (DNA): TGTGCCAGCAGTCCCCGCCCACCGGGACAGGGATACAATGAGCAGTTCTTC. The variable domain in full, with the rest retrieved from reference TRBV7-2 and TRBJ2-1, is GAGVSQSPSNKVTEKGKDVELRCDPISGHTALYWYRQSLGQGLEFLIYFQGNSAPDKSGLPSDRFSAERTGGSVSTLTIQRTQQEDSAVYLCASSPRPPGQGYNEQFFGPGTRLTVL.

This CDR3 reads CASSAVNTEAFF. The CDR3 DNA is TGTGCCAGCAGTGCCGTGAACACTGAAGCTTTCTTT. The chain uses TRBV28 and TRBJ1-1; D uncertain. The ends were cut back, 5 bases at V and 0 bases at J, with 4 bases in the middle. CDR3 length: 12 amino acids. Germline CDR1 MDHEN, CDR2 SYDVKM.